The 29 T cell receptor beta chains presented below share a single source sample, sequenced in a study of control samples from healthy donors and cancer patients. The repertoire was sequenced with immunoSEQ multiplex PCR; TCRdb's copy has only in-frame clones and lacks some. The profile shows 150,000 to 200,000 clones, 88% of them singletons. Sequenced material: blood. These receptors came from a woman younger than 45 in good health.

This chain uses TRBV7-2 with TRBJ2-4, with a weak D call TRBD1 (6 bases). The germline V gene encodes CDR1 SGHTA and CDR2 FQGNSA. The germline V and J ends were trimmed by 1 base and 4 bases, with 11 bases remaining between them. CDR3 length: 15 amino acids. CDR3 loop: CASSLGVGGKNIQYF. DNA for the CDR3: TGTGCCAGCAGCTTAGGGGTAGGGGGAAAAAACATTCAGTACTTC.

A single count supports this clone. This sequence joins TRBV5-8 and TRBJ1-4; D is unresolved. The CDR3 contains 14 residues. The V end was cut by 2 bases, the J end by 6 bases, with 11 bases between. Germline CDR1 reads SGHTS; CDR2 reads YDEGEE. CDR3 coding DNA: TGTGCCAGCAGCTTCCGGCAGTCAGATGAAAAACTGTTTTTT. This translates into CASSFRQSDEKLFF.

The CDR3 DNA is TGCGCCAGCAGCCCTTCCCCGGACAGGGGCCCCTCTGGAAACACCATATATTTT. Its protein product is CASSPSPDRGPSGNTIYF. This rearrangement joins TRBV4-1 to TRBJ1-3; 9 bases are shared with TRBD1. The CDR3 is 18 amino acids. V gave up 4 bases and J gave up 0 bases; unmatched junction bases: 10. Germline CDR1 is MGHRA and CDR2 is YSYEKL.

V gene TRBV5-5 combines with J gene TRBJ2-7; D might be TRBD2 (6 bases). V was trimmed by 7 bases and J by 7 bases, leaving 27 bases between them. Germline V CDR1 and CDR2: SGHKS, YYEKEE (reference sequence). The CDR3 length is 16 residues. Here the CDR3 DNA reads TGTGCCAGCTACCTCGGGCAGGGAGCACCCGCGGGAGAGCAGTACGTC. It yields the protein CASYLGQGAPAGEQYV.

The gene calls are TRBV2 and TRBJ1-5; 9 bases are shared with TRBD1. The length of the CDR3 is 14 residues. The V gene's germline CDR1 is SNHLY and CDR2 FYNNEI. V was pared by 6 bases and J by 5 bases, with 5 bases of the junction left unmatched. Here the CDR3 DNA reads TGTGCCAGCAGCCGGGACAGGGTAGATCAGCCCCAGCATTTT. It translates to CASSRDRVDQPQHF.

The chain combines TRBV9 with TRBJ2-3; 10 bases are a match to TRBD1. The J segment lost 2 bases and the V segment lost 0 bases, leaving 3 bases of the junction unmatched. The CDR3 contains 16 residues. In germline, CDR1 is SGDLS, CDR2 YYNGEE. The CDR3, as DNA: TGTGCCAGCAGCGTAGTAGGGACAGGGGCCACAGATACGCAGTATTTT. Protein sequence: CASSVVGTGATDTQYF. Full variable domain (missing parts from reference TRBV9 and TRBJ2-3): DSGVTQTPKHLITATGQRVTLRCSPRSGDLSVYWYQQSLDQGLQFLIQYYNGEERAKGNILERFSAQQFPDLHSELNLSSLELGDSALYFCASSVVGTGATDTQYFGPGTRLTVL.

This chain uses TRBV29-1 with TRBJ1-1, with no clear D. The germline CDR1 and CDR2 sequences are SQVTM and ANQGSEA. Trimming stripped 6 bases from V and 1 base from J, with 3 bases between. The CDR3 is 10 amino acids. The CDR3 DNA sequence: TGCAGCGTGTGGAACACTGAAGCTTTCTTT. Its translation is CSVWNTEAFF.

The chain links TRBV5-1 to TRBJ2-6; D is unclear. CDR3 length equals 18 residues. CDR1 is SGHRS, CDR2 YFSETQ, per germline. Between the trimmed V and J ends, which lost 4 bases and 2 bases, there was a span of 19 bases. CDR3 nucleotide sequence: TGCGCCAGCAGCCGTTCCCCCTTGCCAGAAGCTGGGGCCAACGTCCTGACTTTC. The encoded protein is CASSRSPLPEAGANVLTF.

This CDR3 is CASTRNGQSTDTQYF. For the CDR3, the DNA is TGTGCCAGCACGCGGAACGGCCAGAGCACAGATACGCAGTATTTT. The chain employs TRBV5-4 and TRBJ2-3; D unclear. V lost 6 bases to trimming and J lost 0 bases, with 14 bases between them. The CDR3 contains 15 residues. The germline V gene encodes CDR1 SGHNT and CDR2 YYREEE (reference sequence).

V and J are TRBV7-9 and TRBJ2-7; 7 positions match TRBD1. After removal of 4 bases from V and 3 bases from J, the junction contained 6 bases not matched to a gene. The CDR3 loop spans 14 amino acids. Germline CDR1 reads SEHNR; CDR2 reads FQNEAQ (reference sequence). The CDR3 sequence is CASSSTGKHYEQYF. The CDR3 DNA follows: TGTGCCAGCAGCTCGACAGGGAAGCACTACGAGCAGTACTTC.

The gene calls are TRBV6-5 and TRBJ1-2; D is unresolved. In germline, CDR1 is MNHEY, CDR2 SVGAGI. Trimming took off 7 bases at V and 6 bases at J, with 12 bases between the two ends. The CDR3 covers 12 residues. CDR3 nucleotide sequence: TGTGCCAGCACCCGAAGCTGGGATGGCTACACCTTC. Residues: CASTRSWDGYTF.

This clone showed up just once. This sequence joins TRBV2 and TRBJ2-5, with 10 bases identical to TRBD2. The CDR3 spans 17 residues. Per germline, CDR1 SNHLY and CDR2 FYNNEI. With 4 bases clipped from V and 2 bases from J, the junction kept 10 bases outside the gene matches. This CDR3 is CASSGGTSDMIQETQYF. In DNA form, the CDR3 reads TGTGCCAGCAGTGGCGGGACTAGCGACATGATACAAGAGACCCAGTACTTC.

The chain employs TRBV9 and TRBJ2-5; D ambiguous. Germline V gene sequence: CDR1 SGDLS, CDR2 YYNGEE. This CDR3 spans 14 amino acids. Trimming left V 3 bases short and J 5 bases short, with 14 bases between. CDR3 nucleotides: TGTGCCAGCAGCGGCCGGCCGAGTCGGGAGACCCAGTACTTC. Translated, it gives CASSGRPSRETQYF.

The CDR3 sequence is CACGQEQNSPLHF. CDR3 DNA sequence: TGTGCCTGTGGGCAGGAACAAAATTCACCCCTCCACTTT. The chain employs TRBV30 and TRBJ1-6; unclear D gene. V was pared by 6 bases and J by 7 bases, with 13 bases between. The length of the CDR3 is 13 residues. Per germline, CDR1 GTSNPN and CDR2 SVGIG (reference sequence).

V gene TRBV2 combines with J gene TRBJ2-5; D is possibly TRBD2 (6 bases). Germline CDR1 is SNHLY and CDR2 is FYNNEI. The CDR3 is 14 residues long. The ends were cut back, 3 bases at V and 5 bases at J, with 13 bases in the middle. CDR3 bases: TGTGCCAGCAGTGAGAGACGGGGGTGGGAGACCCAGTACTTC. The encoded protein is CASSERRGWETQYF.

The V gene is TRBV4-1, the J gene TRBJ2-3; D gene uncertain. Trimming left V 0 bases short and J 0 bases short, with 7 bases between. Germline values: CDR1 MGHRA, CDR2 YSYEKL. The CDR3 totals 15 residues. The CDR3 nucleotides are TGCGCCAGCAGCCAAGAGTGGGTTAGCACAGATACGCAGTATTTT. It translates to CASSQEWVSTDTQYF.

The rearrangement links TRBV9 to TRBJ2-3, with 9 nucleotides matching TRBD2. V was pared by 0 bases and J by 4 bases, with 3 bases of the junction left unmatched. The germline CDR1 and CDR2 sequences are SGDLS and YYNGEE. This CDR3 spans 15 amino acids. Written as DNA, the CDR3 is TGTGCCAGCAGCGTAGTGGGACTAGCCGCAGATACGCAGTATTTT. This gives the protein CASSVVGLAADTQYF.

This rearrangement joins TRBV19 to TRBJ2-5, with D perhaps TRBD2 (6 bases). Germline CDR1 reads LNHDA; CDR2 reads SQIVND (reference sequence). The CDR3 has 15 amino acids. V was shortened by 6 bases and J by 3 bases, with 17 bases between the two germline ends. The DNA of the CDR3 is TGTGCCAGTAGCCCACTCCTCCGGAGGGAAGAGACCCAGTACTTC. Its protein product is CASSPLLRREETQYF.

Only one count was recorded for this clone. The CDR3 DNA is TGTGCCAGCAGTTTGTCGGGACAGGGGGAAGAGACCCAGTACTTC. This gives the protein CASSLSGQGEETQYF. The chain employs TRBV28 and TRBJ2-5; 11 positions agree with TRBD1. Germline V gene data show CDR1 as MDHEN and CDR2 as SYDVKM. This CDR3 is 15 amino acids long. J lost 3 bases, V lost 3 bases, and 3 bases had no gene match.

The gene calls are TRBV7-9 and TRBJ2-5; tentatively, D is TRBD2 (6 bases). This CDR3 is 15 amino acids long. V was clipped by 1 base and J by 4 bases, with 13 bases between them. CDR1 SEHNR and CDR2 FQNEAQ come from the germline V gene (reference sequence). CDR3 nucleotide sequence: TGTGCCAGCAGCTTAGGCCGGGGGACGTTAGAGACCCAGTACTTC. Amino acid sequence: CASSLGRGTLETQYF.

The chain has TRBV7-2 and TRBJ2-5, with 8 nucleotides matching TRBD2. The CDR3 has 14 residues. Trimming removed 1 base from V and 5 bases from J; junction bases left unmatched: 3. Looked up from germline, CDR1 is SGHTA and CDR2 is FQGNSA. The CDR3 spells CASSLGGGLETQYF. In DNA, the CDR3 is TGTGCCAGCAGCTTAGGCGGGGGGCTGGAGACCCAGTACTTC.

This chain joins TRBV5-6 and TRBJ1-2; D remains ambiguous. Germline values: CDR1 SGHDT, CDR2 YYEEEE. The V and J ends lost 0 bases and 0 bases respectively, with 12 bases between them. CDR3 length: 16 amino acids. CDR3 sequence reads: CASSLAGQETNYGYTF. The CDR3 DNA sequence: TGTGCCAGCAGCTTGGCCGGTCAGGAGACTAACTATGGCTACACCTTC.

The chain carries TRBV3-1 (or the pseudogene TRBV3-2) and TRBJ2-7; 11 nucleotides line up with TRBD2. This CDR3 is 15 amino acids long. Germline V lookup: CDR1 LGHDT, CDR2 YNNKEL (reference sequence). The ends lost 3 bases at V and 4 bases at J; junction bases unmatched: 5. CDR3 sequence reads: CASSQPGLAEYEQYF. The CDR3 bases are TGTGCCAGCAGCCAGCCGGGACTAGCGGAATACGAGCAGTACTTC.

The CDR3 nucleotides are TGTGCCACCAGTGATGGGACAGGAATGGGGGCCAACGTCCTGACTTTC. This gives the protein CATSDGTGMGANVLTF. The rearrangement links TRBV24-1 to TRBJ2-6; 8 bases are shared with TRBD1. The V gene's germline CDR1 is KGHDR and CDR2 SFDVKD. This CDR3 has 16 residues. Trimming cost V 3 bases and J 4 bases; bases outside gene matches: 4.

This sequence joins TRBV2 and TRBJ2-1; D uncertain. The CDR3 has 13 amino acids. From germline, CDR1 is SNHLY and CDR2 FYNNEI. V was cut by 7 bases and J by 13 bases, with 20 bases left in between. The CDR3 spells CASISRSFYSQFF. The CDR3, as DNA: TGTGCCAGCATTTCCCGATCCTTTTATTCTCAGTTCTTC.

The chain is built from TRBV9 and TRBJ2-7; TRBD2 aligns across 8 bases. Looked up from germline, CDR1 is SGDLS and CDR2 is YYNGEE. There are 14 residues in the CDR3. With V trimmed by 4 bases and J by 2 bases, 5 bases remained unmatched. CDR3 DNA: TGTGCCAGCAGCCCCAGCGGGAGCACCTACGAGCAGTACTTC. Amino acid sequence: CASSPSGSTYEQYF.

The V call is TRBV10-3, the J call TRBJ2-3, with D uncertain. CDR3 length: 13 residues. Between the trimmed V and J ends, which lost 1 base and 6 bases, there was a span of 8 bases. Germline V gene lookup returns CDR1 ENHRY and CDR2 SYGVKD. CDR3 amino acids: CAISEFGQDTQYF. CDR3 DNA sequence: TGTGCCATCAGTGAGTTTGGGCAGGATACGCAGTATTTT.

Only one count was recorded for this clone. This chain joins TRBV6-6 and TRBJ1-5; the D gene is possibly TRBD1 (5 bases). This CDR3 has 14 amino acids. Trimming pared 4 bases from V and 1 base from J, leaving 8 bases between. Germline-derived CDR1 and CDR2 are MNHNY and SVGAGI (reference sequence). The CDR3 loop reads CASSFQGSNQPQHF. CDR3 DNA sequence: TGTGCCAGCAGTTTTCAGGGAAGCAATCAGCCCCAGCATTTT.

This clone has a single count. The CDR3 sequence is CASSSVGTGLSGNTIYF. As DNA, the CDR3 is TGTGCCAGCAGCTCCGTCGGGACGGGACTCTCTGGAAACACCATATATTTT. The V and J genes are TRBV5-5 and TRBJ1-3; D perhaps matches TRBD1 (5 bases). CDR1 is SGHKS and CDR2 is YYEKEE in the germline V gene (reference sequence). Trimming took 3 bases from V and 0 from J, leaving 16 bases between them. The length of the CDR3 is 17 residues.